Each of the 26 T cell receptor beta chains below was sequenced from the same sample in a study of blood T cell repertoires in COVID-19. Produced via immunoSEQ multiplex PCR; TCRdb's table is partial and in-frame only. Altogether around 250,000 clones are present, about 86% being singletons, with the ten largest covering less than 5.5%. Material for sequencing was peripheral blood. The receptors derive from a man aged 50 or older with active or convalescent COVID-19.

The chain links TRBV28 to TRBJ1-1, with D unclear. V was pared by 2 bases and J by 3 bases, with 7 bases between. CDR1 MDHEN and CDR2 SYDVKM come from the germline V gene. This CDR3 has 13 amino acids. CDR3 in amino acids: CASSLNPDTEAFF. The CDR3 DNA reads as TGTGCCAGCAGTTTAAACCCGGACACTGAAGCTTTCTTT. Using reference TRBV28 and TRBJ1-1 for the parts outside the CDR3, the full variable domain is DVKVTQSSRYLVKRTGEKVFLECVQDMDHENMFWYRQDPGLGLRLIYFSYDVKMKEKGDIPEGYSVSREKKERFSLILESASTNQTSMYLCASSLNPDTEAFFGQGTRLTVV.

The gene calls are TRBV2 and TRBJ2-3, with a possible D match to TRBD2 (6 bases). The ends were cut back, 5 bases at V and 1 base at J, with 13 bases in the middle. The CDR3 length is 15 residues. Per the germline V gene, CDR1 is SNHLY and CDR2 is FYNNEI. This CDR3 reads CASSRPGLGTDTQYF. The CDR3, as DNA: TGTGCCAGCAGTCGCCCGGGACTCGGCACAGATACGCAGTATTTT.

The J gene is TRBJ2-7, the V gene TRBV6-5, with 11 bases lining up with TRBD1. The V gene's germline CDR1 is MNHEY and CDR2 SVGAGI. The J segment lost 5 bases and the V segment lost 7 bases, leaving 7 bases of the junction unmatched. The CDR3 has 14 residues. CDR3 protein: CASTTGTGGDEQYF. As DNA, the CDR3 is TGTGCCAGCACTACCGGGACAGGGGGGGACGAGCAGTACTTC.

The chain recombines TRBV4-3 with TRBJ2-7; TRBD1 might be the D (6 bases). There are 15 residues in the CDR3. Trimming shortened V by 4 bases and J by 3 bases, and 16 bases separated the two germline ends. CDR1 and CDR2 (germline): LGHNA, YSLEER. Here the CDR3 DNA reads TGCGCCAGCAGCCCTTGGAGGACAGAGCTCTACGAGCAGTACTTC. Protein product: CASSPWRTELYEQYF.

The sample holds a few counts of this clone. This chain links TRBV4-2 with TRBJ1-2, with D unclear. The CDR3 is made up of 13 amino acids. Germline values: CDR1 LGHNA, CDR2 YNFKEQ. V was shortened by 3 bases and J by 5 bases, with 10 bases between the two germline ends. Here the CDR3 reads CASSHSQRYGYTF. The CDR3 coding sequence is TGTGCCAGCAGCCATTCCCAGCGGTATGGCTACACCTTC.

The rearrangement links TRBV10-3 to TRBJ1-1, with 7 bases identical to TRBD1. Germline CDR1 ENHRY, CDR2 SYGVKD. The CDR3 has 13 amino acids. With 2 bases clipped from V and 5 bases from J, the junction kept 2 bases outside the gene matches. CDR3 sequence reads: CAISEDRETEAFF. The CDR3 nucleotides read TGTGCCATCAGTGAGGACAGGGAGACTGAAGCTTTCTTT.

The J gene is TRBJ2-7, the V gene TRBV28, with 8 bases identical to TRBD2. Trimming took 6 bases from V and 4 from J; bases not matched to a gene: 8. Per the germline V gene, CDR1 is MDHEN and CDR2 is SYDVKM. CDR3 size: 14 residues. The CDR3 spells CASRAGLVSYEQYF. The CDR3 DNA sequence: TGTGCCAGCAGAGCGGGACTAGTGAGTTACGAGCAGTACTTC. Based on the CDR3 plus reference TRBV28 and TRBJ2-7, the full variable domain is DVKVTQSSRYLVKRTGEKVFLECVQDMDHENMFWYRQDPGLGLRLIYFSYDVKMKEKGDIPEGYSVSREKKERFSLILESASTNQTSMYLCASRAGLVSYEQYFGPGTRLTVT.

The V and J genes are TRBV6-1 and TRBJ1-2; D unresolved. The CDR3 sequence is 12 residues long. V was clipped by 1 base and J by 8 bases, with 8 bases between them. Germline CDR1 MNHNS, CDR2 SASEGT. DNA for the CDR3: TGTGCCAGCAGTGAAGGGGAGCGCGGCTACACCTTC. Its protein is CASSEGERGYTF.

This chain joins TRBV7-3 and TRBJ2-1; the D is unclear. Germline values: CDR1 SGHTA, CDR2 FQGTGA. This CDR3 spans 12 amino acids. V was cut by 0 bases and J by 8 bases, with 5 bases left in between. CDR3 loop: CASSLTGDEQFF. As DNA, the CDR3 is TGTGCCAGCAGCTTAACGGGCGATGAGCAGTTCTTC. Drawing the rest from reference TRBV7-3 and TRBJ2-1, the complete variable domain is GAGVSQTPSNKVTEKGKYVELRCDPISGHTALYWYRQSLGQGPEFLIYFQGTGAADDSGLPNDRFFAVRPEGSVSTLKIQRTERGDSAVYLCASSLTGDEQFFGPGTRLTVL.

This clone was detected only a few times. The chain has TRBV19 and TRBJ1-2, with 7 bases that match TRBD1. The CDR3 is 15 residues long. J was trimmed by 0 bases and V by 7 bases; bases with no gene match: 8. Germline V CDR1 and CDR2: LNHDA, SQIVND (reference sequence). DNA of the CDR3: TGTGCCAGTACCTACCAGGGGGGTTCTAACTATGGCTACACCTTC. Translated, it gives CASTYQGGSNYGYTF.

In DNA form, the CDR3 reads TGTGCTAGTGGTTTGGGGCCGGGGGGGCCGGACACCGGGGAGCTGTTTTTT. Translating gives CASGLGPGGPDTGELFF. The chain uses TRBV12-5 and TRBJ2-2; 8 bases match TRBD2. V shed 1 base, J shed 3 bases, and the junction held 7 bases outside the gene matches. This CDR3 has 17 residues. Germline V gene sequence: CDR1 LGHNT, CDR2 FRNRAP.

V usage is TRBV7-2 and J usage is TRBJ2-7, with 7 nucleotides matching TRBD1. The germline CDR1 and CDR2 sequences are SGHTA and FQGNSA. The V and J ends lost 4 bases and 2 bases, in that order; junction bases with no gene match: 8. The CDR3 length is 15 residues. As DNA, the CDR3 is TGTGCCAGCAGCTCACGACAGGGTGGGACCTACGAGCAGTACTTC. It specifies CASSSRQGGTYEQYF.

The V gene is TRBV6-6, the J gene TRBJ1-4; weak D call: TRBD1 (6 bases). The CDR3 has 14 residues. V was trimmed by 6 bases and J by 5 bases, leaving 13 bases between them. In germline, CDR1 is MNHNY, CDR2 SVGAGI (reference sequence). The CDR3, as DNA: TGTGCCAGCAGCTGGGGGGGCTCGAATGAAAAACTGTTTTTT. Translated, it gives CASSWGGSNEKLFF.

CDR3 nucleotides: TGTGCCAGCAGCCCTGGACAGGGCGGAAAAACTGAAGCTTTCTTT. Translating it yields CASSPGQGGKTEAFF. The V and J genes are TRBV7-9 and TRBJ1-1; 8 bases are a match to TRBD1. This CDR3 spans 15 amino acids. J was trimmed by 5 bases and V by 5 bases; bases with no gene match: 10. Germline-derived CDR1 and CDR2 are SEHNR and FQNEAQ (reference sequence). Looking up the rest from reference TRBV7-9 and TRBJ1-1 gives the full variable domain: DTGVSQNPRHKITKRGQNVTFRCDPISEHNRLYWYRQTLGQGPEFLTYFQNEAQLEKSRLLSDRFSAERPKGSFSTLEIQRTEQGDSAMYLCASSPGQGGKTEAFFGQGTRLTVV.

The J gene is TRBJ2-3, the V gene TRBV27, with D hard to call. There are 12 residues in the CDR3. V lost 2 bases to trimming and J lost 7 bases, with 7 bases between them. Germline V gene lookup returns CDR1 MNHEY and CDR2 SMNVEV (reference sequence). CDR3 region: CASSLNSYTQYF. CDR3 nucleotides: TGTGCCAGCAGTTTAAACAGTTATACGCAGTATTTT.

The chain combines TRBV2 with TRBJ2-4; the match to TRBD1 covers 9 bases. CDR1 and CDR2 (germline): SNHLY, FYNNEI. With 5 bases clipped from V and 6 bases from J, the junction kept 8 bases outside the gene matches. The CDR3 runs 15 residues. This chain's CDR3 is CASSPGQGSGNIQYF. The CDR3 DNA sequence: TGTGCCAGCAGTCCTGGACAGGGGTCGGGAAACATTCAGTACTTC.

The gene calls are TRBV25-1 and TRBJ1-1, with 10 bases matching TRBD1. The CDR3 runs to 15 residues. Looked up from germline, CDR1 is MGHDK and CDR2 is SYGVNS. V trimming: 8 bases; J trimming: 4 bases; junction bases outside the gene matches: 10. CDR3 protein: CASPPLDRGSTEAFF. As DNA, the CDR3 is TGTGCCAGCCCCCCCTTGGACAGGGGGTCCACTGAAGCTTTCTTT.

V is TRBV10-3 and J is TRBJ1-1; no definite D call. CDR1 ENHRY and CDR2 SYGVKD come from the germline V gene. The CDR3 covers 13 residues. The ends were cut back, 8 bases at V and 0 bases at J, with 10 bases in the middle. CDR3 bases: TGTGCCATCTCCCTTACAATGAACACTGAAGCTTTCTTT. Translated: CAISLTMNTEAFF.

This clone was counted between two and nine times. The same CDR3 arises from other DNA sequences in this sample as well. The CDR3, as DNA: TGTGCCAGCTCACCAGGGGAGGGGGAGGCTTTCTTT. It yields the protein CASSPGEGEAFF. The chain has TRBV18 and TRBJ1-1, with D tentatively TRBD1 (6 bases). V shed 2 bases and J shed 11 bases, with 12 bases lying between them. CDR3 length: 12 residues. Per the germline V gene, CDR1 is KGHSH and CDR2 is LQKENI.

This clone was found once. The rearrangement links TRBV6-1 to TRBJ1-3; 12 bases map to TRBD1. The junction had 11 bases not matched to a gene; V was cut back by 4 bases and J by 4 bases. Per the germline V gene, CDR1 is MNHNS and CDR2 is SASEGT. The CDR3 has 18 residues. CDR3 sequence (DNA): TGTGCCAGCAGTGCCCCCCGGGACAGGGGGCTAGTGGGAAACACCATATATTTT. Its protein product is CASSAPRDRGLVGNTIYF.

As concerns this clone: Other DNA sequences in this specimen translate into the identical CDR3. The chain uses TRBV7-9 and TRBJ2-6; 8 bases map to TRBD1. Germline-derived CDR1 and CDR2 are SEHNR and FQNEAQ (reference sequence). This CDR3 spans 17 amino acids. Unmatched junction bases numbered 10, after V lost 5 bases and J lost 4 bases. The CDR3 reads CASSPWTGKMGANVLTF. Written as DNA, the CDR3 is TGTGCCAGCAGCCCCTGGACAGGGAAGATGGGGGCCAACGTCCTGACTTTC.

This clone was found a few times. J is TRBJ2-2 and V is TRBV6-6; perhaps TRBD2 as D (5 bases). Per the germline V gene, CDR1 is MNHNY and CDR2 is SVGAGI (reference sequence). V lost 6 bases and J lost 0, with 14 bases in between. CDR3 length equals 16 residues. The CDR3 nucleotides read TGTGCCAGCAGCCACGGGGTTGGAGCGAACACCGGGGAGCTGTTTTTT. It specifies CASSHGVGANTGELFF.

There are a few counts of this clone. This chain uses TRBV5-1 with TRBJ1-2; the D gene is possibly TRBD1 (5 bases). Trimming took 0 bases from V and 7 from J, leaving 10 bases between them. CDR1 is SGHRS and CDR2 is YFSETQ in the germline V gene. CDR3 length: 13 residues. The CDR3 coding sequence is TGCGCCAGCAGCTTGGAGGGGCAGGTTGGCTACACCTTC. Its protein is CASSLEGQVGYTF. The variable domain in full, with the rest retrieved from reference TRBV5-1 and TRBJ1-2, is KAGVTQTPRYLIKTRGQQVTLSCSPISGHRSVSWYQQTPGQGLQFLFEYFSETQRNKGNFPGRFSGRQFSNSRSEMNVSTLELGDSALYLCASSLEGQVGYTFGSGTRLTVV.

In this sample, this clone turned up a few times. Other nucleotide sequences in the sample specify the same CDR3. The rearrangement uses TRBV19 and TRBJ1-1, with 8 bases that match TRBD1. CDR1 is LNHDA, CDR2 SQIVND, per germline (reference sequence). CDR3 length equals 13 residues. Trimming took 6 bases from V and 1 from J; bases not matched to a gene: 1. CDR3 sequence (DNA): TGTGCCAGTAGAGGACAGGGGAACACTGAAGCTTTCTTT. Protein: CASRGQGNTEAFF. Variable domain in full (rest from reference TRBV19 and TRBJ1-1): DGGITQSPKYLFRKEGQNVTLSCEQNLNHDAMYWYRQDPGQGLRLIYYSQIVNDFQKGDIAEGYSVSREKKESFPLTVTSAQKNPTAFYLCASRGQGNTEAFFGQGTRLTVV.

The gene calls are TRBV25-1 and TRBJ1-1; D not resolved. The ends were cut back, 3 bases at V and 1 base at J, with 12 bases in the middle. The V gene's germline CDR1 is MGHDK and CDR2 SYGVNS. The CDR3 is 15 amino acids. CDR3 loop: CASSDLITTNTEAFF. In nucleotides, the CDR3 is TGTGCCAGCAGTGACCTTATCACTACGAACACTGAAGCTTTCTTT.

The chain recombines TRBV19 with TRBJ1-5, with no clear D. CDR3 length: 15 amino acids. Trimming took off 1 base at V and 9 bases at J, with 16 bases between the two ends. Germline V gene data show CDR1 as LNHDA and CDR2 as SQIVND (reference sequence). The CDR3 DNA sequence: TGTGCCAGTAGTATAGTTGCTGAGGGTGGTTCGCCCCAGCATTTT. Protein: CASSIVAEGGSPQHF.